The rows below give T cell receptor beta chains drawn from one sample of a study of blood T cell repertoires in COVID-19. Measured with immunoSEQ multiplex PCR; TCRdb has only the in-frame clones, and not every one. This table holds some 60,000 clones, roughly 90% found once. Sequenced: peripheral blood. These receptors originate from a man in his 60s with acute or convalescent COVID-19. The CDR3 runs from the conserved cysteine through the conserved F or W. Each record gives: clone size, J gene, D gene, V gene, CDR3 DNA, CDR3 protein. The D gene is left open where the match is weak. Size tells how often a clone was seen (once, few, many) or the class of an expanded clone, and some rows leave it out.

>once|TRBJ2-7|TRBD1|TRBV24-1
TGTGCCACCAGTGCCCCGACAGGGGTGAAGACCTACGAGCAGTACTTC
CATSAPTGVKTYEQYF
>NA|TRBJ1-2|NA|TRBV3-1/TRBV3-2
TGTGCCAGCAGCCAACCGACTTATGGCTACACCTTC
CASSQPTYGYTF
>NA|TRBJ1-5|TRBD1|TRBV29-1
TGCAGCGCTGGACAGGGCGGTCAGCCCCAGCATTTT
CSAGQGGQPQHF
>NA|TRBJ2-5|NA|TRBV25-1
TGTGCCAGCAGTGGGCTTGAGACCCAGTACTTC
CASSGLETQYF
>NA|TRBJ1-1|NA|TRBV12-2
TGTGCAAGTCGCTTCCCTCGAGGGCGAACTGAAGCTTTCTTT
CASRFPRGRTEAFF
>NA|TRBJ2-1|TRBD2|TRBV29-1
TGCAGCGTAGTCGTGACTAGCGCCAATGAGCAGTTCTTC
CSVVVTSANEQFF
>NA|TRBJ1-2|TRBD1|TRBV25-1
TGTGCCAGCAGTGACTCGAGGCCGGGACAGGGCAACTATGGCTACACCTTC
CASSDSRPGQGNYGYTF
>NA|TRBJ1-3|TRBD1|TRBV5-4
TGTGCCAGCAGTGTACAGGGGGCAATCTCTGGAAACACCATATATTTT
CASSVQGAISGNTIYF
>NA|TRBJ1-2|NA|TRBV7-9
TGTGCCAGCAGCTCACCGGGACTGACAAACTATGGCTACACCTTC
CASSSPGLTNYGYTF
>NA|TRBJ1-1|NA|TRBV12-3/TRBV12-4
TGTGCCAGCAGAAGGACGCAGGGAACTGAAGCTTTCTTT
CASRRTQGTEAFF
>NA|TRBJ1-4|NA|TRBV5-1
TGCGCCAGCAGCCCGGCTCTTGGGGGCCGTCTAAGTAATGAAAAACTGTTTTTT
CASSPALGGRLSNEKLFF
>few|TRBJ1-1|TRBD1|TRBV6-6
TGTGCCAGCAGTCATGGGACAGGGGCTCTGAACACTGAAGCTTTCTTT
CASSHGTGALNTEAFF
>NA|TRBJ1-2|NA|TRBV11-2
TGTGCCAGCAGCTTAGACAGGGCCATCTATGGCTACACCTTC
CASSLDRAIYGYTF